This T cell receptor (beta chain) is from a study of brain metastases from non-small cell lung cancer. The CDR3 loop spans 14 amino acids. The ends were cut back, 4 bases at V and 2 bases at J, with 8 bases in the middle. The germline V gene has CDR1 MDHEN and CDR2 SYDVKM. The table came from immunoSEQ multiplex PCR; TCRdb's copy has only in-frame clones and leaves some out. The sample includes roughly 3,200 clones, 70% to 90% of them seen just once. Worth noting for this clone: What it recognizes is unknown.

Whole-study results and caveats: Paired brain metastases and primary tumors largely shared TCR repertoires. Compared with primary tumors, brain metastases showed less T-cell infiltration. Compared with their matched primary tumors, approximately 68% of brain metastases showed expanded T-cell clones.

The clonotype originates from a donor at least 40 years old with non-small cell lung cancer. What was sequenced was tissue from a brain metastasis. The chain couples TRBV28 to TRBJ2-2; no reliable D call. CDR3 sequence reads: CASSSPGNTGELFF. The CDR3 DNA is TGTGCCAGCAGTTCCCCCGGAAACACCGGGGAGCTGTTTTTT.